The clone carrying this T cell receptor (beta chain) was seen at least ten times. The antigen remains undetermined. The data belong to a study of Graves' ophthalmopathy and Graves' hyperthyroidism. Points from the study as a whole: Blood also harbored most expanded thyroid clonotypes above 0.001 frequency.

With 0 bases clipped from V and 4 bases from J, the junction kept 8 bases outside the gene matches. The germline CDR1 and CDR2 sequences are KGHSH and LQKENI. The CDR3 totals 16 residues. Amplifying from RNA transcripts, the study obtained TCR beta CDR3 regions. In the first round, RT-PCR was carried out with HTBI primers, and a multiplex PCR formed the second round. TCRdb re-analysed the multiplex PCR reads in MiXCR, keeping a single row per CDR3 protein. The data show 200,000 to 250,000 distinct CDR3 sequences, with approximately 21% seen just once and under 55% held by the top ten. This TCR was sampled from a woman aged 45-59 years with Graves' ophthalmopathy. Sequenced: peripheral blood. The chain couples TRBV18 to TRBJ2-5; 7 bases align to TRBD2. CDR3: CASSPPLAGEAETQYF. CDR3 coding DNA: TGTGCCAGCTCACCACCGCTGGCGGGAGAGGCAGAGACCCAGTACTTC.